The TCR beta chain described here comes from a study of T cell responses to AZD1222 COVID-19 vaccine. This clone was seen a single time. Its antigen is undetermined. The data were produced by immunoSEQ multiplex PCR, yet TCRdb's version contains in-frame clones alone and is incomplete. Of 100,000 to 120,000 clones detected, about 94% appear once; the ten largest clones hold 2.9%. The CDR3 is made up of 15 amino acids. Deletions cut 3 bases from V and 3 bases from J, with 12 bases between. Germline V gives CDR1 SEHNR, CDR2 FQNEAQ (reference sequence). Broader study findings: Clonal diversity may have been underestimated in mostly white British donors.

The source material was peripheral blood, sampled 28 days after the second AZD1222 dose. This rearrangement joins TRBV7-9 to TRBJ2-1, with no clear D. The TCR was taken from an adult who received the AZD1222 COVID-19 vaccine. CDR3 nucleotides: TGTGCCAGCAGCTTTAGGGTCGGAATCTACAATGAGCAGTTCTTC. Translating gives CASSFRVGIYNEQFF. Using reference TRBV7-9 and TRBJ2-1 for the parts outside the CDR3, the full variable domain is DTGVSQNPRHKITKRGQNVTFRCDPISEHNRLYWYRQTLGQGPEFLTYFQNEAQLEKSRLLSDRFSAERPKGSFSTLEIQRTEQGDSAMYLCASSFRVGIYNEQFFGPGTRLTVL.